These 14 T cell receptor beta chains share one sample of origin, sequenced in a study of blood T cell repertoires in COVID-19. The table came from immunoSEQ multiplex PCR; TCRdb's copy has only in-frame clones and leaves some out. This sample has approximately 53,000 clones, with 82% found just once. The sample consisted of peripheral blood. The receptors here all came from a woman in her fifties or sixties with acute or convalescent COVID-19.

This clone was recorded once. The V gene is TRBV27, the J gene TRBJ1-2; 10 bases agree with TRBD1. Losses at the gene ends were 4 bases for V and 8 bases for J; bases not matched to a gene: 10. This CDR3 has 15 residues. Germline lookup yields CDR1 MNHEY and CDR2 SMNVEV (reference sequence). CDR3 in amino acids: CASSWRGQGFGGYTF. The CDR3 nucleotides are TGTGCCAGCAGTTGGAGGGGACAGGGGTTCGGGGGCTACACCTTC.

The chain has TRBV2 and TRBJ1-1; D unresolved. Trimming left V 5 bases short and J 0 bases short, with 16 bases between. The germline V gene has CDR1 SNHLY and CDR2 FYNNEI. The CDR3 extends over 16 amino acids. Here the CDR3 DNA reads TGTGCCAGCAGTAAAATGACATCCTCCCTGAACACTGAAGCTTTCTTT. This codes for CASSKMTSSLNTEAFF.

The chain is built from TRBV7-6 and TRBJ2-3, with 8 bases matching TRBD1. This CDR3 is built from 16 residues. CDR1 is SGHVS, CDR2 FNYEAQ, per germline. Trimming removed 0 bases from V and 5 bases from J; junction bases left unmatched: 7. CDR3 protein: CASSLARTGIIDTQYF. The CDR3 DNA reads as TGTGCCAGCAGCTTAGCGCGGACAGGGATAATAGATACGCAGTATTTT. The variable domain in full, completed from reference TRBV7-6 and TRBJ2-3, reads GAGVSQSPRYKVTKRGQDVALRCDPISGHVSLYWYRQALGQGPEFLTYFNYEAQQDKSGLPNDRFSAERPEGSISTLTIQRTEQRDSAMYRCASSLARTGIIDTQYFGPGTRLTVL.

The CDR3 DNA is TGTGCCAGCAGCTTATCAGGGGGCCCTCCCTACGAGCAGTACTTC. Its protein product is CASSLSGGPPYEQYF. The chain combines TRBV7-2 with TRBJ2-7; 8 bases line up with TRBD1. Germline CDR1 SGHTA, CDR2 FQGNSA. Unmatched junction bases numbered 5, after V lost 2 bases and J lost 2 bases. The CDR3 contains 15 residues. Using reference TRBV7-2 and TRBJ2-7 for the parts outside the CDR3, the full variable domain is GAGVSQSPSNKVTEKGKDVELRCDPISGHTALYWYRQSLGQGLEFLIYFQGNSAPDKSGLPSDRFSAERTGGSVSTLTIQRTQQEDSAVYLCASSLSGGPPYEQYFGPGTRLTVT.

In its sample, this clone was seen once. V is TRBV19 and J is TRBJ1-5; D is uncertain. Deletions cut 3 bases from V and 6 bases from J, with 15 bases between. The germline V gene encodes CDR1 LNHDA and CDR2 SQIVND (reference sequence). The CDR3 contains 15 residues. CDR3 amino acids: CASSILKAQAQPQHF. CDR3 sequence (DNA): TGTGCCAGTAGTATTCTCAAGGCCCAGGCTCAGCCCCAGCATTTT. Together with reference TRBV19 and TRBJ1-5, the CDR3 gives the full variable domain: DGGITQSPKYLFRKEGQNVTLSCEQNLNHDAMYWYRQDPGQGLRLIYYSQIVNDFQKGDIAEGYSVSREKKESFPLTVTSAQKNPTAFYLCASSILKAQAQPQHFGDGTRLSIL.

V usage is TRBV7-2 and J usage is TRBJ2-3; 10 nucleotides line up with TRBD2. Unmatched junction bases numbered 4, after V lost 2 bases and J lost 8 bases. The germline gives CDR1 SGHTA, CDR2 FQGNSA. The CDR3 runs 14 residues. This CDR3 is CASSLTSGDGTQYF. CDR3 DNA sequence: TGTGCCAGCAGCTTAACTAGCGGGGATGGTACGCAGTATTTT.

This sequence joins TRBV6-5 and TRBJ2-7; TRBD1 matches at 9 bases. CDR1 is MNHEY and CDR2 is SVGAGI in the germline V gene. This CDR3 is built from 13 residues. The CDR3 DNA reads as TGTGCTTCCCGGGACAGGGCTCCCTACGAGCAGTACTTC. Amino acid sequence: CASRDRAPYEQYF.

The gene calls are TRBV7-9 and TRBJ1-5; D gene uncertain. The length of the CDR3 is 12 residues. Trimming shortened V by 5 bases and J by 5 bases, and 7 bases separated the two germline ends. Germline-derived CDR1 and CDR2 are SEHNR and FQNEAQ (reference sequence). This CDR3 is CASSLIHQPQHF. CDR3 nucleotide sequence: TGTGCCAGCAGCCTAATACATCAGCCCCAGCATTTT.

The J gene is TRBJ1-5, the V gene TRBV28; D not resolved. Deletions cut 7 bases from V and 6 bases from J, with 10 bases between. Germline CDR1 MDHEN, CDR2 SYDVKM. CDR3 length: 12 amino acids. CDR3 nucleotide sequence: TGTGCCAGCACCGTCGGGAGTCAGCCCCAGCATTTT. As protein: CASTVGSQPQHF. The full variable domain, its missing parts supplied by reference TRBV28 and TRBJ1-5, is DVKVTQSSRYLVKRTGEKVFLECVQDMDHENMFWYRQDPGLGLRLIYFSYDVKMKEKGDIPEGYSVSREKKERFSLILESASTNQTSMYLCASTVGSQPQHFGDGTRLSIL.

This chain links TRBV24-1 with TRBJ2-1; TRBD1 aligns across 9 bases. Germline lookup yields CDR1 KGHDR and CDR2 SFDVKD. V was pared by 3 bases and J by 3 bases, with 5 bases of the junction left unmatched. The CDR3 is 16 residues long. The CDR3 coding sequence is TGTGCCACCAGTGATCCACTGGGACAGGGCTACAATGAGCAGTTCTTC. It translates to CATSDPLGQGYNEQFF.

This clone was picked up a small number of times. The rearrangement links TRBV9 to TRBJ2-1, with a weak D call TRBD1 (6 bases). CDR3 size: 15 residues. Germline V CDR1 and CDR2: SGDLS, YYNGEE. V was shortened by 0 bases and J by 0 bases, with 7 bases between the two germline ends. The CDR3 sequence is CASSVAGASYNEQFF. The CDR3 nucleotides read TGTGCCAGCAGCGTAGCAGGGGCCTCCTACAATGAGCAGTTCTTC.

As DNA, the CDR3 is TGTGCCAGCAGGTCCGGGACAGGGGACAATGAGCAGTTCTTC. Encoded protein: CASRSGTGDNEQFF. This chain connects TRBV2 to TRBJ2-1; 10 bases align to TRBD1. In germline, CDR1 is SNHLY, CDR2 FYNNEI. CDR3 length equals 14 residues. V dropped 6 bases and J dropped 5; count of bases not matched to a gene: 4.

The V and J genes are TRBV4-1 and TRBJ1-4; TRBD1 matches at 11 bases. Germline CDR1 reads MGHRA; CDR2 reads YSYEKL. The CDR3 sequence is 15 residues long. The V gene end was trimmed by 3 bases and the J gene end by 8 bases; junction bases not matched to a gene: 5. CDR3 in DNA: TGCGCCAGCAGCCAGGGGACAGGGGGGGAAGAAAAACTGTTTTTT. Its translation: CASSQGTGGEEKLFF.

The J gene is TRBJ2-3, the V gene TRBV5-1, with 10 nucleotides matching TRBD2. J gave up 6 bases and V 5 bases, and 9 bases lay outside the gene matches. CDR3 length: 15 amino acids. Germline values: CDR1 SGHRS, CDR2 YFSETQ. The CDR3 region has the DNA TGCGCCAGCAGTGGTGATATAGCGGGGGGTGATACGCAGTATTTT. This codes for CASSGDIAGGDTQYF.